This T cell receptor (beta chain) derives from a study of blood T cell repertoires in COVID-19. At the level of the study: Some COVID-19 samples were acute and others convalescent; all came from the United States, Italy and Spain. PBMCs, B-cell-depleted T cells, or T cells were the source of the cDNA or gDNA that made up the material.

In the source study's methods: Reference gene primers were amplified, and this amplification served to estimate nucleated cell counts. Clones were read by immunoSEQ multiplex PCR, and TCRdb kept only the in-frame ones, dropping some. That table is the source of V, J and clone size, and D and trimming were worked out from the DNA. Of around 86,000 clones in the sample, about nine tenths were seen once. The germline V gene has CDR1 LGHDT and CDR2 YNNKEL (reference sequence). This CDR3 spans 14 amino acids. Trimming took 4 bases from V and 1 from J, leaving 10 bases between them. This clone was detected once.

This receptor was obtained from a woman of 80 years or more with acute or convalescent COVID-19. Material: peripheral blood. This chain joins TRBV3-1 (or the pseudogene TRBV3-2) and TRBJ1-1, with no clear D. The CDR3 loop is CASSPSGSNTEAFF. The CDR3 bases are TGTGCCAGCAGCCCCTCCGGGTCGAACACTGAAGCTTTCTTT.